This T cell receptor beta chain was retrieved from a study of tissue T cells after allogeneic stem cell transplantation. Some clones are missing from TCRdb's copy, which holds only in-frame ones; the method was immunoSEQ multiplex PCR. The table shows roughly 670 clones, with 42% occurring only once. Turning to this clone: Its antigen is currently unknown.

V lost 4 bases to trimming and J lost 4 bases, with 13 bases between them. The length of the CDR3 is 14 residues. Per germline, CDR1 MNHEY and CDR2 SMNVEV (reference sequence). Study findings and constraints: Tissue-detected TCR repertoire was only partly captured by blood and spleen T cells.

This chain connects TRBV27 to TRBJ1-2; D possibly corresponds to TRBD1 (6 bases). The sequenced sample was descending colon tissue, obtained at autopsy. The TCR was taken from a female patient between 40 and 75 years old with steroid-refractory graft-versus-host disease after an allogeneic stem cell transplant. T cells may partly derive from the graft donor. In DNA form, the CDR3 reads TGTGCCAGCAGTTCCCAGGGGCCGGGCTATGGCTACACCTTC. Its protein product is CASSSQGPGYGYTF.